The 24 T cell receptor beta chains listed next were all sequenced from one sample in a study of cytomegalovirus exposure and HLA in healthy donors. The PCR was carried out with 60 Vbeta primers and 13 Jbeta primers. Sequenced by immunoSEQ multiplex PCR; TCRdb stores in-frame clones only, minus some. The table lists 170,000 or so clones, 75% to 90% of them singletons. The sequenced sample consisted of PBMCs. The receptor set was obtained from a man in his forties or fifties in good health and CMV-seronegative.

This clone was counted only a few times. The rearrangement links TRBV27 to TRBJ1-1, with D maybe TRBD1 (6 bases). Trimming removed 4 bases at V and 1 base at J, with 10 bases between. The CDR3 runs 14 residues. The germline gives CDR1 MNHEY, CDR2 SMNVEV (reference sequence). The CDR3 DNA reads TGTGCCAGCAGTTCGGGACATCCGAACACTGAAGCTTTCTTT. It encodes CASSSGHPNTEAFF.

The CDR3 region has the DNA TGTGCCAGCAGCGCCTCTAGCGGGACCAATGAGCAGTTCTTC. Its protein product is CASSASSGTNEQFF. This sequence joins TRBV9 and TRBJ2-1; 9 bases are shared with TRBD2. The V segment lost 3 bases and the J segment 6 bases; nucleotides outside the gene matches: 4. This CDR3 is built from 14 residues. Germline CDR1 and CDR2: SGDLS and YYNGEE.

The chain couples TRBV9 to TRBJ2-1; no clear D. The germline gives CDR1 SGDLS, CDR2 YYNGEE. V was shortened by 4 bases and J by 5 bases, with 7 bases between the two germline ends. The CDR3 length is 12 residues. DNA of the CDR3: TGTGCCAGCAGCCCCCCGGACAATGAGCAGTTCTTC. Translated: CASSPPDNEQFF.

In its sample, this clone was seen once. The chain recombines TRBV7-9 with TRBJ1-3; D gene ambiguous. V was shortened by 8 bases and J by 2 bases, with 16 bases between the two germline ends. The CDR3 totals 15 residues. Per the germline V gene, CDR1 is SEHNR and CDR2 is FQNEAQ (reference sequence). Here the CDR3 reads CASSPPGTTGNTIYF. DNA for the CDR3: TGTGCCAGCTCCCCCCCGGGAACGACTGGAAACACCATATATTTT.

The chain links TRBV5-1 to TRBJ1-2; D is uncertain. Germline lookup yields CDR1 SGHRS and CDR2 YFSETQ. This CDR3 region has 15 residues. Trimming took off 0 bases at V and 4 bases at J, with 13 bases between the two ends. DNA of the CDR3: TGCGCCAGCAGCTTGGGTCGGGTGGGGAGCTATGGCTACACCTTC. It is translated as CASSLGRVGSYGYTF.

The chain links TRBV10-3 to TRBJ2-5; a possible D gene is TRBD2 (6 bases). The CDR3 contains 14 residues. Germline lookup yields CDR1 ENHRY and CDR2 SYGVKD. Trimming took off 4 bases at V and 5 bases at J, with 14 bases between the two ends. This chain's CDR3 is CAISGKPGEETQYF. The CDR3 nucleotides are TGTGCCATCAGTGGTAAGCCGGGGGAGGAGACCCAGTACTTC.

Here the CDR3 reads CASSLSGGATEAFF. CDR3 bases: TGTGCCAGCAGCTTATCCGGGGGGGCCACTGAAGCTTTCTTT. The V call is TRBV7-3, the J call TRBJ1-1; D is possibly TRBD1 (6 bases). The ends were cut back, 2 bases at V and 4 bases at J, with 11 bases in the middle. Germline CDR1 is SGHTA and CDR2 is FQGTGA. The CDR3 totals 14 residues.

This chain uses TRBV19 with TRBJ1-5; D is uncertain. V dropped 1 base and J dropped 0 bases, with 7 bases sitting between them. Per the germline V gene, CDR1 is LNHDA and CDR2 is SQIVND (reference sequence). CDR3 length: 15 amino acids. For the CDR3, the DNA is TGTGCCAGTAGTATAGTACAGCATAGCAATCAGCCCCAGCATTTT. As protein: CASSIVQHSNQPQHF.

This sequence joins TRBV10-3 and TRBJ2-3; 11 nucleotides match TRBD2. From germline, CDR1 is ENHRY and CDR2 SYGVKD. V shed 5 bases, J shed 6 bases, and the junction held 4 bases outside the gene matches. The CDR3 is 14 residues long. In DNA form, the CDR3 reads TGTGCCATCAGTTATAGCGGGGGGGTGGATACGCAGTATTTT. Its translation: CAISYSGGVDTQYF.

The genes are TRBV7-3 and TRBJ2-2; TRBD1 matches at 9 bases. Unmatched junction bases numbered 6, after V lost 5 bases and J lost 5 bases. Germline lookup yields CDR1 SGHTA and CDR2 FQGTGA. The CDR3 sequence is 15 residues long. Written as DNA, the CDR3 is TGTGCCAGCAGCGAACAGGGGGCGCGAACCGGGGAGCTGTTTTTT. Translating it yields CASSEQGARTGELFF.

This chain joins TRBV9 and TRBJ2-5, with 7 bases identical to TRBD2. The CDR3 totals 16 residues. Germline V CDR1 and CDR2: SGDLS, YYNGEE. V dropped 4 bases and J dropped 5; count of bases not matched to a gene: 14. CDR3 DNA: TGTGCCAGCAGCCCGCGGGAGAGTGGCTCCTGGGAGACCCAGTACTTC. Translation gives CASSPRESGSWETQYF.

The CDR3 reads CASSQDITALEAFF. The DNA for the CDR3 is TGTGCCAGCAGCCAAGATATTACAGCTCTTGAAGCTTTCTTT. The chain links TRBV14 to TRBJ1-1; the D is unclear. This CDR3 is 14 amino acids long. Trimming stripped 0 bases from V and 7 bases from J, with 12 bases between. Germline V gene sequence: CDR1 SGHDN, CDR2 FVKESK.

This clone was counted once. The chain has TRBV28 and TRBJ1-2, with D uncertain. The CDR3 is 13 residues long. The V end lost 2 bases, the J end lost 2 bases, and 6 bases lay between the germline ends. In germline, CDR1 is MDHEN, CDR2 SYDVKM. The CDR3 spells CASSLPGNYGYTF. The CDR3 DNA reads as TGTGCCAGCAGTTTACCGGGGAACTATGGCTACACCTTC.

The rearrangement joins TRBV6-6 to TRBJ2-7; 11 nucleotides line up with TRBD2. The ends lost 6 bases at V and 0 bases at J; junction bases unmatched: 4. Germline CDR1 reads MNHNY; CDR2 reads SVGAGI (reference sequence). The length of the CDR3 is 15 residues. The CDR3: CASSFSGGASYEQYF. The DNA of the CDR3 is TGTGCCAGCAGCTTTAGCGGGGGGGCCTCCTACGAGCAGTACTTC.

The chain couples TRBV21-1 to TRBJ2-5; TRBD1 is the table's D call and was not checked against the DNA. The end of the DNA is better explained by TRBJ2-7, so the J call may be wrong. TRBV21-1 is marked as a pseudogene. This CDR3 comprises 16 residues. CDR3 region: CASSKEGDTNPYEQYF. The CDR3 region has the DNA TGTGCCAGCAGCAAAGAGGGGGACACCAACCCCTACGAGCAGTACTTC.

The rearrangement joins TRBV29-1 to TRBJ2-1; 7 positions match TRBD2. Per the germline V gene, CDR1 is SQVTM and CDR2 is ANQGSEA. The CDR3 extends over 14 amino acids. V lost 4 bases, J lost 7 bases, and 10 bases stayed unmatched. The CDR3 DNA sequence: TGCAGCGTTGTCGGGCTAGCGGTCTGGAATGAGCAGTTCTTC. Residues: CSVVGLAVWNEQFF.

The CDR3 DNA sequence: TGTGCCAGCAGCCCCCACGGGGGGGACACTGAAGCTTTCTTT. The encoded protein is CASSPHGGDTEAFF. The V gene is TRBV11-1, the J gene TRBJ1-1, with D perhaps TRBD1 (5 bases). From germline, CDR1 is SGHAT and CDR2 FQDESV (reference sequence). The V end lost 5 bases, the J end lost 3 bases, and 13 bases lay between the germline ends. CDR3 length: 14 amino acids. The whole variable domain, remainder taken from reference TRBV11-1 and TRBJ1-1, is EAEVAQSPRYKITEKSQAVAFWCDPISGHATLYWYRQILGQGPELLVQFQDESVVDDSQLPKDRFSAERLKGVDSTLKIQPAELGDSAMYLCASSPHGGDTEAFFGQGTRLTVV.

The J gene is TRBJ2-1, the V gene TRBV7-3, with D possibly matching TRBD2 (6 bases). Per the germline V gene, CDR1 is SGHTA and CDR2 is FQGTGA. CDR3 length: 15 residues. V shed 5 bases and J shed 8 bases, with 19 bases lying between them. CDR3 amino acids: CASSRKLAGPDEQFF. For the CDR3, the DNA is TGTGCCAGCAGCCGCAAACTAGCAGGGCCGGATGAGCAGTTCTTC. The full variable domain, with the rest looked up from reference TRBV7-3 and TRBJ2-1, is GAGVSQTPSNKVTEKGKYVELRCDPISGHTALYWYRQSLGQGPEFLIYFQGTGAADDSGLPNDRFFAVRPEGSVSTLKIQRTERGDSAVYLCASSRKLAGPDEQFFGPGTRLTVL.

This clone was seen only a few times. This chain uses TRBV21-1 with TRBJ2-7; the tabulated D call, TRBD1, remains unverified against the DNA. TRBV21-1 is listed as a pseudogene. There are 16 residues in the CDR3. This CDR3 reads CASSPPGDRASYEQYF. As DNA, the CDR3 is TGTGCCAGCAGCCCCCCCGGGGACAGGGCCTCCTACGAGCAGTACTTC.

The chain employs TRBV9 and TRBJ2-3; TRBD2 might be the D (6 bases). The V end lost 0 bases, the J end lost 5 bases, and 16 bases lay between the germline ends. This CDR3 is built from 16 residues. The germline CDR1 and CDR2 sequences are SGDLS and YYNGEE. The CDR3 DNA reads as TGTGCCAGCAGCGTAGTTGGTACGGGAGAGGGAGATACGCAGTATTTT. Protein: CASSVVGTGEGDTQYF.

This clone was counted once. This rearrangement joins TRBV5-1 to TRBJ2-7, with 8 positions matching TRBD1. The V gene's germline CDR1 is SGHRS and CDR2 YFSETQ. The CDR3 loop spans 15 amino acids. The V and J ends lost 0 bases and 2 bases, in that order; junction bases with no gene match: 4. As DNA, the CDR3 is TGCGCCAGCAGCTTGGGGGACAGGAAAGCCTACGAGCAGTACTTC. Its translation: CASSLGDRKAYEQYF.

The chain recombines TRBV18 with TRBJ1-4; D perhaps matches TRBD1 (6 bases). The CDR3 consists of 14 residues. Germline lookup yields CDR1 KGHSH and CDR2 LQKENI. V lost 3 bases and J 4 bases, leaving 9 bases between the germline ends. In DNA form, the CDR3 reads TGTGCCAGCTCACCCGGACAGAGTAATGAAAAACTGTTTTTT. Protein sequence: CASSPGQSNEKLFF.

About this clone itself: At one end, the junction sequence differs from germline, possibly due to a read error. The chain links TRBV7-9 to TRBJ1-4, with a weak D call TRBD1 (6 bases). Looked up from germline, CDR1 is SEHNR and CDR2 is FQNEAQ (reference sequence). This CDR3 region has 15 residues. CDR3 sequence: CSSSLGGPTNEKLFF. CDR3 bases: TGTTCCAGCAGCTTAGGGGGGCCAACTAATGAAAAACTGTTTTTT. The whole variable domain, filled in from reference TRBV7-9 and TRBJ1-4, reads DTGVSQNPRHKITKRGQNVTFRCDPISEHNRLYWYRQTLGQGPEFLTYFQNEAQLEKSRLLSDRFSAERPKGSFSTLEIQRTEQGDSAMYLCSSSLGGPTNEKLFFGSGTQLSVL.

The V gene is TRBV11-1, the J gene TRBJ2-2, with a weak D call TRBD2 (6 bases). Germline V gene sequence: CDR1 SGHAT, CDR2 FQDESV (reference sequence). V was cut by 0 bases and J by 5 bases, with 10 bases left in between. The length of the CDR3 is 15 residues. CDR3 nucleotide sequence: TGTGCCAGCAGCTTAGCGAGGGGAGGAACCGGGGAGCTGTTTTTT. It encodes CASSLARGGTGELFF.